These T cell receptor beta chains were read from a single sample in a study of identifying expanded T cells in peripheral blood. Sequencing was performed with immunoSEQ multiplex PCR; in TCRdb, only in-frame clones are kept and a portion is missing. The data contain about 91,000 clones, about nine tenths of them seen just once; the ten biggest clones take up 3% to 4%. The sample taken for sequencing was blood. The source is a person aged 18 to 75 in good health. Each CDR3 is given with its conserved first and last residue. Fields, in order: J gene, D gene, V gene, clone size, CDR3 DNA, CDR3 protein. A D gene is named only where the DNA matches it firmly. Clone size appears in some rows only: once, few, many, or a class for an expanded clone.

j_gene: TRBJ2-5
d_gene: .
v_gene: TRBV27
abundance: .
CDR3nt: TGTGCCAGCAGTTTAAAGACAGCGCAAGAGACCCAGTACTTC
CDR3aa: CASSLKTAQETQYF

j_gene: TRBJ1-2
d_gene: .
v_gene: TRBV4-2
abundance: .
CDR3nt: TGTGCCAGCAGCCAAGGGGGGGGCGGCTACACCTTC
CDR3aa: CASSQGGGGYTF

j_gene: TRBJ2-3
d_gene: TRBD2
v_gene: TRBV6-1
abundance: .
CDR3nt: TGTGCCAGCAGTGAACCTCCGGGGGGAGGACTCACAGATACGCAGTATTTT
CDR3aa: CASSEPPGGGLTDTQYF

j_gene: TRBJ2-3
d_gene: .
v_gene: TRBV6-6
abundance: .
CDR3nt: TGTGCCAGCAGTTACTCGAAGCCAGAAACAGATACGCAGTATTTT
CDR3aa: CASSYSKPETDTQYF

j_gene: TRBJ2-4
d_gene: .
v_gene: TRBV13
abundance: .
CDR3nt: TGTGCCAGCAGCTCAGGTTTGAACCGAGAAGTAGCCAAAAACATTCAGTACTTC
CDR3aa: CASSSGLNREVAKNIQYF

j_gene: TRBJ1-5
d_gene: TRBD1
v_gene: TRBV10-2
abundance: .
CDR3nt: TGCGCCAGCAATGGGACAGGGGCACCAAGCAATCAGCCCCAGCATTTT
CDR3aa: CASNGTGAPSNQPQHF

j_gene: TRBJ2-5
d_gene: .
v_gene: TRBV19
abundance: .
CDR3nt: TGTGCCAGTAGTCTCTCCGGGAGCCAAGAGACCCAGTACTTC
CDR3aa: CASSLSGSQETQYF

j_gene: TRBJ2-2
d_gene: .
v_gene: TRBV30
abundance: .
CDR3nt: TGTGCCTGGAGTGACCTAGGGGTTACCGGGGAGCTGTTTTTT
CDR3aa: CAWSDLGVTGELFF

j_gene: TRBJ2-7
d_gene: .
v_gene: TRBV10-3
abundance: .
CDR3nt: TGTGCCATCAAACAGGGCAGGACCTACGAGCAGTACTTC
CDR3aa: CAIKQGRTYEQYF

j_gene: TRBJ2-1
d_gene: TRBD2
v_gene: TRBV7-9
abundance: .
CDR3nt: TGTGCCAGCAGCTCTAGGACTAGCGGGAGCAATGACAATGAGCAGTTCTTC
CDR3aa: CASSSRTSGSNDNEQFF

j_gene: TRBJ2-7
d_gene: .
v_gene: TRBV5-1
abundance: .
CDR3nt: TGCGCCAGCAGCTTGGAGCACGGGGCCTACGAGCAGTACTTC
CDR3aa: CASSLEHGAYEQYF

j_gene: TRBJ1-1
d_gene: .
v_gene: TRBV7-9
abundance: .
CDR3nt: TGTGCCAGCAGCTCAGGGGATTGGACTGAAGCTTTCTTT
CDR3aa: CASSSGDWTEAFF

j_gene: TRBJ2-7
d_gene: TRBD1
v_gene: TRBV27
abundance: .
CDR3nt: TGTGCCAGCAGTTTATCAGGGGACAGGGAGTACGAGCAGTACTTC
CDR3aa: CASSLSGDREYEQYF

j_gene: TRBJ1-1
d_gene: .
v_gene: TRBV19
abundance: .
CDR3nt: TGTGCCAGTACCAGGACGGGGAACACTGAAGCTTTCTTT
CDR3aa: CASTRTGNTEAFF

j_gene: TRBJ1-1
d_gene: .
v_gene: TRBV6-6
abundance: .
CDR3nt: TGTGCCAGCAGTTACGGACAGTTGAACACTGAAGCTTTCTTT
CDR3aa: CASSYGQLNTEAFF

j_gene: TRBJ2-2
d_gene: TRBD2
v_gene: TRBV2
abundance: once
CDR3nt: TGTGCCAGCAGTAATGGACTAGCGGGTTGGTCGAACACCGGGGAGCTGTTTTTT
CDR3aa: CASSNGLAGWSNTGELFF

j_gene: TRBJ2-1
d_gene: .
v_gene: TRBV5-1
abundance: .
CDR3nt: TGCGCCAGCAGCTTGGGTGCAGGGTTGATCAGTGAGCAGTTCTTC
CDR3aa: CASSLGAGLISEQFF

j_gene: TRBJ2-7
d_gene: .
v_gene: TRBV5-6
abundance: .
CDR3nt: TGTGCCAGCAGCTTGGACAGTCATACCTACGAGCAGTACTTC
CDR3aa: CASSLDSHTYEQYF

j_gene: TRBJ2-1
d_gene: .
v_gene: TRBV5-1
abundance: .
CDR3nt: TGCGCCAGCAGCCCAGGAGCACCAGTCCCTAATGAGCAGTTCTTC
CDR3aa: CASSPGAPVPNEQFF

j_gene: TRBJ2-3
d_gene: TRBD2
v_gene: TRBV11-1
abundance: once
CDR3nt: TGTGCCAGCAGCGCCGGGACTAGCGGGTACGAAGATACGCAGTATTTT
CDR3aa: CASSAGTSGYEDTQYF

j_gene: TRBJ1-2
d_gene: .
v_gene: TRBV5-6
abundance: .
CDR3nt: TGTGCCAGCAGCTCTAGGGCGGTCCATGGCTACACCTTC
CDR3aa: CASSSRAVHGYTF

j_gene: TRBJ1-2
d_gene: .
v_gene: TRBV10-3
abundance: .
CDR3nt: TGTGCCACACAAACAGGGATCTATGGCTACACCTTC
CDR3aa: CATQTGIYGYTF

j_gene: TRBJ2-7
d_gene: TRBD2
v_gene: TRBV13
abundance: .
CDR3nt: TGTGCCAGCAGCCCCGAGGGCGGGAGCTCCTACGAGCAGTACTTC
CDR3aa: CASSPEGGSSYEQYF

j_gene: TRBJ2-3
d_gene: TRBD2
v_gene: TRBV2
abundance: .
CDR3nt: TGTGCCAGCAGGTCCCCCGGGGGGTTGGTAGATACGCAGTATTTT
CDR3aa: CASRSPGGLVDTQYF

j_gene: TRBJ2-1
d_gene: TRBD2
v_gene: TRBV6-1
abundance: many
CDR3nt: TGTGCCAGCAGCTCGGGCGGGGGGACGTACAATGAGCAGTTCTTC
CDR3aa: CASSSGGGTYNEQFF

j_gene: TRBJ1-2
d_gene: .
v_gene: TRBV7-8
abundance: .
CDR3nt: TGTGCCAGCAGCCCCGGAGGAGACTATGGCTACACCTTC
CDR3aa: CASSPGGDYGYTF

j_gene: TRBJ1-2
d_gene: TRBD1
v_gene: TRBV7-3
abundance: .
CDR3nt: TGTGCCAGCAGCTTAACCGGGACAGATAACTATGGCTACACCTTC
CDR3aa: CASSLTGTDNYGYTF

j_gene: TRBJ2-1
d_gene: .
v_gene: TRBV7-6
abundance: .
CDR3nt: TGTGCCAGCAGCTCCAGGGGAAACAATGAGCAGTTCTTC
CDR3aa: CASSSRGNNEQFF

j_gene: TRBJ1-5
d_gene: .
v_gene: TRBV2
abundance: .
CDR3nt: TGTGCCAGCGCCCGGGAAGTTAGGAATCAGCCCCAGCATTTT
CDR3aa: CASAREVRNQPQHF

j_gene: TRBJ2-3
d_gene: .
v_gene: TRBV6-1
abundance: .
CDR3nt: TGTGCCAGCAGTGAAGTAGGGGGGGGCAGAACAGATACGCAGTATTTT
CDR3aa: CASSEVGGGRTDTQYF

j_gene: TRBJ2-5
d_gene: .
v_gene: TRBV7-6
abundance: .
CDR3nt: TGTGCCAGCAGCTTAGGGCCTCAGGAGACCCAGTACTTC
CDR3aa: CASSLGPQETQYF

j_gene: TRBJ2-7
d_gene: TRBD1
v_gene: TRBV29-1
abundance: .
CDR3nt: TGCAGCGTTGGACAGGGCCAAACCTACGAGCAGTACTTC
CDR3aa: CSVGQGQTYEQYF

j_gene: TRBJ2-3
d_gene: .
v_gene: TRBV15
abundance: .
CDR3nt: TGTGCCACCAGCAGAGTAGGAGATACGCAGTATTTT
CDR3aa: CATSRVGDTQYF

j_gene: TRBJ1-5
d_gene: .
v_gene: TRBV4-1
abundance: .
CDR3nt: TGCGCCAGCAGCCAAGCCGGGACGGTCAATCAGCCCCAGCATTTT
CDR3aa: CASSQAGTVNQPQHF

j_gene: TRBJ2-2
d_gene: .
v_gene: TRBV11-3
abundance: once
CDR3nt: TGTGCCAGCAGCTTAAGTCCCACCGGGGAGCTGTTTTTT
CDR3aa: CASSLSPTGELFF

j_gene: TRBJ1-2
d_gene: .
v_gene: TRBV7-9
abundance: .
CDR3nt: TGTGCCAGCAGCTTAGCGTCAGAGCGCTATGGCTACACCTTC
CDR3aa: CASSLASERYGYTF

j_gene: TRBJ2-7
d_gene: TRBD1
v_gene: TRBV4-1
abundance: .
CDR3nt: TGCGCCAGCAGCCAAGATCTTTGGACAGGGTCCTACGAGCAGTACTTC
CDR3aa: CASSQDLWTGSYEQYF

j_gene: TRBJ2-2
d_gene: .
v_gene: TRBV7-7
abundance: .
CDR3nt: TGTGCCAGCAGCTCGAGAAGGACAAACACCGGGGAGCTGTTTTTT
CDR3aa: CASSSRRTNTGELFF

j_gene: TRBJ2-5
d_gene: .
v_gene: TRBV5-4
abundance: .
CDR3nt: TGTGCCAGCAGCCCTGGAGCCGGAGAGACCCAGTACTTC
CDR3aa: CASSPGAGETQYF